The 5 T cell receptor beta chains presented below share a single source sample, sequenced in a study of intratumoral heterogeneity in liver cancer. Method: immunoSEQ multiplex PCR; TCRdb's copy keeps in-frame clones and lacks some. The table lists 5,500 to 7,000 clones, 60% to 75% of them singletons. Tumour samples came from separate, distinct regions of the hepatocellular carcinoma nodule. The source material was tumor tissue, sampled before any cancer treatment. The source is a woman in her seventies with hepatocellular carcinoma.

The chain links TRBV2 to TRBJ1-6; TRBD1 aligns across 7 bases. The ends lost 4 bases at V and 16 bases at J; junction bases unmatched: 10. There are 13 residues in the CDR3. CDR1 is SNHLY, CDR2 FYNNEI, per germline. The CDR3 DNA follows: TGTGCCAGCAGTGGCTCCAGGGGGATTTTTCTCCACTTT. Its translation is CASSGSRGIFLHF.

The rearrangement links TRBV28 to TRBJ2-1; D is possibly TRBD1 or TRBD2 (7 bases each). Germline CDR1 reads MDHEN; CDR2 reads SYDVKM. V lost 3 bases and J 9 bases, leaving 15 bases between the germline ends. The CDR3 is made up of 14 amino acids. The CDR3 sequence is CASSFRGGSGEQFF. The CDR3 coding sequence is TGTGCCAGCAGTTTCAGGGGGGGTTCCGGTGAGCAGTTCTTC.

The V and J genes are TRBV27 and TRBJ1-4; D remains unclear. Germline CDR1 and CDR2: MNHEY and SMNVEV (reference sequence). Trimming removed 7 bases at V and 8 bases at J, with 11 bases between. This CDR3 is 12 amino acids long. The CDR3 DNA reads TGTGCCAGCATGTCGTGGAAAGAAAAACTGTTTTTT. Translated, it gives CASMSWKEKLFF.

DNA of the CDR3: TGTGCCAGCAGTTACTCTTGGGTGGCCTCTGGAAACACCATATATTTT. It encodes CASSYSWVASGNTIYF. The rearrangement joins TRBV6-5 to TRBJ1-3; D ambiguous. Germline CDR1 is MNHEY and CDR2 is SVGAGI. V was shortened by 0 bases and J by 0 bases, with 9 bases between the two germline ends. The CDR3 spans 16 residues.

V and J are TRBV5-8 and TRBJ2-5; D possibly uses TRBD1 or TRBD2 (6 bases each). V gave up 0 bases and J gave up 5 bases, with 17 bases separating them. This CDR3 spans 16 amino acids. Germline V gene data show CDR1 as SGHTS and CDR2 as YDEGEE. The CDR3 loop is CASSLGPLGGLETQYF. The CDR3 DNA sequence: TGTGCCAGCAGCTTGGGACCCTTAGGGGGGCTGGAGACCCAGTACTTC.